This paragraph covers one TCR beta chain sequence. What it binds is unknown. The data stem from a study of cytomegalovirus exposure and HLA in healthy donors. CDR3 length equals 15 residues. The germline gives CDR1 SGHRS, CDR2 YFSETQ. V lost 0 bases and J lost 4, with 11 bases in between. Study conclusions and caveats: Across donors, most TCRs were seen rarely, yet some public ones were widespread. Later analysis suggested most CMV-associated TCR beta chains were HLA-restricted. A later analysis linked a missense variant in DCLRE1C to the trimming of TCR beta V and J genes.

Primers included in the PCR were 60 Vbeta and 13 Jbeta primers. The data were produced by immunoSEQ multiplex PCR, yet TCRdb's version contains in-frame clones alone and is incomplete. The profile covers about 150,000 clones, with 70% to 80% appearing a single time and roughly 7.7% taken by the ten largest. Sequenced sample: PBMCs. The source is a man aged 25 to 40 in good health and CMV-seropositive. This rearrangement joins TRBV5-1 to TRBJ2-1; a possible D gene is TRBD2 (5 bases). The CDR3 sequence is CASSLGGSGYNEQFF. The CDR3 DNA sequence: TGCGCCAGCAGCTTGGGTGGTTCGGGGTACAATGAGCAGTTCTTC.